This T cell receptor (beta chain) was found in a study of T cells in women clearing cervical HPV infection. General study results and limits: Richness differences could reflect unmeasured T-cell content per sample.

The CDR3 has 14 amino acids. Germline CDR1 reads SEHNR; CDR2 reads FQNEAQ (reference sequence). Remarks on this clone: Its target is unknown. Read data end 3 residues before the CDR3 end; the end is taken from the germline J gene.

Measured with immunoSEQ multiplex PCR; TCRdb has only the in-frame clones, and not every one. This repertoire includes tens of thousands of clones. Sequenced: blood buffy coat. The TCR comes from a woman between 18 and 69 years old with a cervical HPV16 infection that either progressed to CIN3+ or cleared (not recorded which). The genes are TRBV7-9 and TRBJ1-4; unclear D gene. CDR3: CASSLEARRSPLFF. CDR3 DNA (partial): TGTGCCAGCAGCTTAGAGGCCAGGAGATCACCA.